This T cell receptor (beta chain) was captured in a study of blood T cell repertoires in COVID-19. Repertoires were generated with immunoSEQ multiplex PCR, while TCRdb's copy carries only in-frame clones and drops some. The sample records roughly 150,000 clones, roughly 90% being singletons. The length of the CDR3 is 14 residues. The V segment lost 3 bases and the J segment 6 bases; nucleotides outside the gene matches: 7. Looked up from germline, CDR1 is SGHRS and CDR2 is YFSETQ. V and J are TRBV5-1 and TRBJ1-2; 8 bases map to TRBD1. The specimen sequenced was peripheral blood. The sequence was collected from a man between 60 and 75 years old with acute or convalescent COVID-19. CDR3 sequence (DNA): TGCGCCAGCAGCTCAACAGGGGGGAAGGATGGCTACACCTTC. This codes for CASSSTGGKDGYTF. The full variable domain, with the rest looked up from reference TRBV5-1 and TRBJ1-2, is KAGVTQTPRYLIKTRGQQVTLSCSPISGHRSVSWYQQTPGQGLQFLFEYFSETQRNKGNFPGRFSGRQFSNSRSEMNVSTLELGDSALYLCASSSTGGKDGYTFGSGTRLTVV.